This entry describes one T cell receptor (beta chain). Measured with immunoSEQ multiplex PCR; TCRdb has only the in-frame clones, and not every one. Altogether 100,000 to 150,000 clones are present, 90% being singletons, with the ten largest covering about 1%. The data are from a study of OX40 agonist ivuxolimab in advanced cancers. Study overall: Ivuxolimab is an agonistic anti-OX40 (CD134) antibody, and patients were treated with it. Every patient in dose escalation had hepatocellular carcinoma, melanoma, renal cell or head and neck cancer.

The CDR3 is made up of 14 amino acids. Germline V gene data show CDR1 as SGHTA and CDR2 as FQGTGA. V lost 1 base and J lost 4; bases outside the gene matches: 3. Cycle 7 day 1, cycle 4 day 1, and baseline were the timepoints at which blood was sampled. The specimen was CD4+ or CD8+ T cells sorted from blood, collected in a trial of the OX40 agonist ivuxolimab. This TCR derives from an adult with an advanced solid tumor such as melanoma, head and neck, liver or kidney cancer. J is TRBJ1-1 and V is TRBV7-3; 7 positions agree with TRBD1. CDR3 amino acids: CASSLSSGGTEAFF. The CDR3 nucleotides are TGTGCCAGCAGCTTAAGTTCAGGGGGCACTGAAGCTTTCTTT. Variable domain in full (rest from reference TRBV7-3 and TRBJ1-1): GAGVSQTPSNKVTEKGKYVELRCDPISGHTALYWYRQSLGQGPEFLIYFQGTGAADDSGLPNDRFFAVRPEGSVSTLKIQRTERGDSAVYLCASSLSSGGTEAFFGQGTRLTVV.